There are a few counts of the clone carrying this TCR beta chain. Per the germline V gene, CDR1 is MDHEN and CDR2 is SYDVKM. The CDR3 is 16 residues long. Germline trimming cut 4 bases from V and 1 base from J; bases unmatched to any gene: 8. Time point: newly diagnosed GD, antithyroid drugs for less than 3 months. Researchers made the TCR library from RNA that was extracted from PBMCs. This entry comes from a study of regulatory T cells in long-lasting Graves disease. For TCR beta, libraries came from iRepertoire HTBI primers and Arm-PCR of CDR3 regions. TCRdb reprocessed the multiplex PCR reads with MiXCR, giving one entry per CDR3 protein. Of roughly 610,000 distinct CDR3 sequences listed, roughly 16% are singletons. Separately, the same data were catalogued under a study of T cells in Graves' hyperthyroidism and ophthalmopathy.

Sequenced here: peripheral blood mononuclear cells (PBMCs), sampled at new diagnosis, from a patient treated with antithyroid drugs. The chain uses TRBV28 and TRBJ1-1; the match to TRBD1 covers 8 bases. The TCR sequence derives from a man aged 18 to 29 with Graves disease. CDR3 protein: CASSWPTQGANTEAFF. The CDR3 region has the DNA TGTGCCAGCAGTTGGCCAACTCAGGGGGCGAACACTGAAGCTTTCTTT.